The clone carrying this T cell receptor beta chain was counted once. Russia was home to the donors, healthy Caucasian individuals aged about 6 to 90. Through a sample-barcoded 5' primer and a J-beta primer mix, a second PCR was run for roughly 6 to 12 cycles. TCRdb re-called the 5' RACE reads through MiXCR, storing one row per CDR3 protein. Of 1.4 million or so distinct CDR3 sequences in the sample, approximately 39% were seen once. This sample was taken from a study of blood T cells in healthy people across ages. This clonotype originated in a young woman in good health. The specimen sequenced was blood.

The CDR3 DNA follows: TGTGCCAGCAGCTTGGGCAGCCCTGGCTCTGGGGCCAACGTCCTGACTTTC. Its translation: CASSLGSPGSGANVLTF. The chain carries TRBV5-8 and TRBJ2-6; unclear D gene. The CDR3 length is 17 residues. Germline lookup yields CDR1 SGHTS and CDR2 YDEGEE. V lost 0 bases and J 0 bases, leaving 10 bases between the germline ends.